The T cell receptor (beta chain) under discussion was sequenced for a study of shared clonotypes between healthy human individuals. The input for sorted-subset replicate PCRs was about 0.2 ug DNA, about 30,000 T cell genomes. TCRdb's table, derived via immunoSEQ multiplex PCR, lists solely in-frame clones and lacks some. The sample includes roughly 2.2 million clones, approximately 95% seen only once; the top ten take about 0.39%. The CDR3 has 16 residues. V shed 3 bases and J 5 bases; nucleotides not matched to a gene: 10. Germline V gene data show CDR1 as SGHAT and CDR2 as FQDESV (reference sequence).

Source material: naive CD4+ T cells from PBMCs. Subset here: CD45RA+ positively selected. The clonotype originates from a man aged 18 to 30 in good health. Some clones in this sample may be carry-over from other donors' samples. This chain uses TRBV11-1 with TRBJ2-1; 7 bases match TRBD1. As DNA, the CDR3 is TGTGCCAGCAGCTTGACTCCGGGACAGATACACAATGAGCAGTTCTTC. It is translated as CASSLTPGQIHNEQFF.